The entry that follows covers one T cell receptor beta chain sequence. The entry originates in a study of T cell clones after liver transplantation. Germline CDR1 LGHNA, CDR2 YNFKEQ. This CDR3 comprises 15 residues. Trimming cost V 4 bases and J 5 bases, with 18 bases left between them. Produced via immunoSEQ multiplex PCR; TCRdb's table is partial and in-frame only. Among about 53,000 clones listed, about 88% were seen once. The sequence came from a human donor who received a liver transplant. The sample here was CD4+ T cells from blood, taken before liver transplant. This rearrangement joins TRBV4-2 to TRBJ2-7; D gene ambiguous. This CDR3 reads CASSLTSNPRNEQYF. CDR3 nucleotides: TGTGCCAGCAGCCTGACCTCCAATCCAAGGAACGAGCAGTACTTC.